These 19 T cell receptor beta chains were all obtained from the same sample, sequenced in a study of PD-1 blockade in classical Hodgkin lymphoma. Some clones are missing from TCRdb's copy, which holds only in-frame ones; the method was immunoSEQ multiplex PCR. The sample carries just over 25,000 clones, around two thirds recorded once. No patient escaped relapse after autologous stem cell transplantation, and brentuximab vedotin exposure varied. The specimen was peripheral blood mononuclear cells (PBMCs), collected before the second cycle of nivolumab. The receptors shown here come from a human donor with classical Hodgkin lymphoma.

Details on this clone: Other DNA sequences of this sample code for an identical CDR3. V and J are TRBV7-2 and TRBJ2-1; D might be TRBD1 or TRBD2, each matching 5 bases. The V end was cut by 0 bases, the J end by 0 bases, with 9 bases between. This CDR3 comprises 16 residues. The V gene's germline CDR1 is SGHTA and CDR2 FQGNSA. The DNA of the CDR3 is TGTGCCAGCAGCTTAGCGGGGGTTAGCTCCTACAATGAGCAGTTCTTC. Amino acid sequence: CASSLAGVSSYNEQFF.

This clone was detected only a few times. The V gene is TRBV5-4, the J gene TRBJ1-4; 7 nucleotides match TRBD1. The V gene end was trimmed by 4 bases and the J gene end by 8 bases; junction bases not matched to a gene: 20. CDR1 is SGHNT and CDR2 is YYREEE in the germline V gene (reference sequence). The CDR3 is 18 residues long. The CDR3 loop reads CASSRGLTGTEPEEKLFF. The CDR3 DNA is TGTGCCAGCAGCCGAGGTCTAACCGGGACAGAACCCGAAGAAAAACTGTTTTTT.

In the case of this clone: Other DNA sequences within the sample encode an identical CDR3. The chain couples TRBV6-5 to TRBJ1-2; D call uncertain. CDR3 length: 13 amino acids. Germline CDR1 reads MNHEY; CDR2 reads SVGAGI. Trimming removed 1 base at V and 1 base at J, with 4 bases between. CDR3 DNA sequence: TGTGCCAGCAGTTACTTGGGTAACTATGGCTACACCTTC. As protein: CASSYLGNYGYTF.

The chain joins TRBV5-1 to TRBJ2-1, with D maybe TRBD2 (6 bases). CDR3 length: 17 residues. The germline V gene has CDR1 SGHRS and CDR2 YFSETQ. The ends were cut back, 0 bases at V and 7 bases at J, with 20 bases in the middle. The CDR3: CASSLADLGGVVNEQFF. The DNA for the CDR3 is TGCGCCAGCAGCTTGGCGGATCTGGGGGGAGTCGTGAATGAGCAGTTCTTC.

CDR3 amino acids: CASSTLPSYEQYF. For the CDR3, the DNA is TGTGCCAGTAGTACGCTTCCGAGCTACGAGCAGTACTTC. This chain joins TRBV19 and TRBJ2-7; no clear D. CDR3 length equals 13 residues. Trimming pared 4 bases from V and 3 bases from J, leaving 10 bases between. Germline V gene data show CDR1 as LNHDA and CDR2 as SQIVND (reference sequence).

This chain links TRBV10-3 with TRBJ2-3; no definite D call. From germline, CDR1 is ENHRY and CDR2 SYGVKD. CDR3 length: 13 amino acids. V was trimmed by 3 bases and J by 6 bases, leaving 10 bases between them. CDR3 loop: CAISDQQGDTQYF. CDR3 nucleotides: TGTGCCATCAGTGACCAACAAGGGGATACGCAGTATTTT.

CDR3 region: CASSHGQPSGNTIYF. CDR3 in DNA: TGTGCCAGCAGTCACGGACAGCCTTCTGGAAACACCATATATTTT. The V call is TRBV6-6, the J call TRBJ1-3, with D possibly matching TRBD1 (6 bases). V lost 5 bases to trimming and J lost 1 base, with 12 bases between them. Germline lookup yields CDR1 MNHNY and CDR2 SVGAGI (reference sequence). The CDR3 is made up of 15 amino acids.

The chain combines TRBV11-3 with TRBJ2-3; tentative D call: TRBD2 (5 bases). Between the trimmed V and J ends, which lost 0 bases and 6 bases, there was a span of 13 bases. CDR1 SGHNT and CDR2 YENEEA come from the germline V gene. The CDR3 covers 15 residues. The CDR3 loop is CASSLDGATGDTQYF. The CDR3 nucleotides are TGTGCCAGCAGCTTAGACGGCGCGACGGGGGATACGCAGTATTTT.

This clone is termed medium-sized. This chain links TRBV10-3 with TRBJ2-5; 9 nucleotides match TRBD2. CDR3 length: 16 residues. V shed 2 bases and J 3 bases; nucleotides not matched to a gene: 7. The V gene's germline CDR1 is ENHRY and CDR2 SYGVKD. The CDR3 sequence is CAISEPRGGMEETQYF. For the CDR3, the DNA is TGTGCCATCAGTGAGCCGCGGGGGGGCATGGAAGAGACCCAGTACTTC.

V and J are TRBV16 and TRBJ2-2, with D uncertain. The V gene's germline CDR1 is KGHSY and CDR2 FQNENV. CDR3 length equals 14 residues. V lost 5 bases to trimming and J lost 4 bases, with 11 bases between them. CDR3 nucleotides: TGTGCCAGCAGCTCAGACCCACTCACCGGGGAGCTGTTTTTT. Translation: CASSSDPLTGELFF.

This clone was counted many times. This chain connects TRBV5-1 to TRBJ1-1; no reliable D call. The V and J ends lost 2 bases and 6 bases respectively, with 14 bases between them. This CDR3 region has 14 residues. Germline CDR1 and CDR2: SGHRS and YFSETQ. The CDR3 spells CASSFSHGQSEAFF. CDR3 nucleotides: TGCGCCAGCAGCTTTTCTCATGGGCAGTCTGAAGCTTTCTTT.

The V gene is TRBV20-1, the J gene TRBJ2-3, with D possibly being TRBD2 (5 bases). The CDR3 has 11 residues. Germline loops: CDR1 DFQATT, CDR2 SNEGSKA (reference sequence). V was cut by 3 bases and J by 6 bases, with 7 bases left in between. CDR3 protein: CSASPGDTQYF. The CDR3 DNA sequence: TGCAGTGCTAGTCCGGGGGATACGCAGTATTTT.

This chain links TRBV25-1 with TRBJ1-5, with TRBD1 matching 9 bases. The CDR3 extends over 16 amino acids. V shed 9 bases, J shed 3 bases, and the junction held 12 bases outside the gene matches. Germline V gene data show CDR1 as MGHDK and CDR2 as SYGVNS. CDR3 nucleotide sequence: TGTGCCAGAAAGGGGGACAGGGATTCTTTCAATCAGCCCCAGCATTTT. Translated: CARKGDRDSFNQPQHF.

The rearrangement joins TRBV19 to TRBJ1-3, with 8 bases matching TRBD1. This CDR3 is 17 amino acids long. V was pared by 5 bases and J by 2 bases, with 11 bases of the junction left unmatched. Germline V gives CDR1 LNHDA, CDR2 SQIVND (reference sequence). The CDR3 reads CASSPQDRVITGNTIYF. The DNA of the CDR3 is TGTGCCAGTAGTCCCCAGGACAGGGTAATAACTGGAAACACCATATATTTT.

This chain links TRBV5-1 with TRBJ1-3; TRBD1 agrees at 11 bases. Per the germline V gene, CDR1 is SGHRS and CDR2 is YFSETQ. This CDR3 region has 16 residues. V was pared by 2 bases and J by 3 bases, with 4 bases of the junction left unmatched. The CDR3: CASSLRTGGVGNTIYF. As DNA, the CDR3 is TGCGCCAGCAGCTTAAGGACAGGGGGCGTTGGAAACACCATATATTTT.

The chain couples TRBV5-1 to TRBJ1-1; D is undetermined. Germline loops: CDR1 SGHRS, CDR2 YFSETQ. CDR3 length: 11 amino acids. V lost 4 bases to trimming and J lost 2 bases, with 3 bases between them. CDR3 sequence reads: CASSHNTEAFF. The CDR3 region has the DNA TGCGCCAGCAGCCATAACACTGAAGCTTTCTTT.

V and J are TRBV11-2 and TRBJ2-1, with D uncertain. Trimming stripped 0 bases from V and 4 bases from J, with 7 bases between. The CDR3 runs to 14 residues. Germline CDR1 and CDR2: SGHAT and FQNNGV. This chain's CDR3 is CASSLDSRYNEQFF. DNA of the CDR3: TGTGCCAGCAGCTTAGATTCGAGATACAATGAGCAGTTCTTC.

The rearrangement joins TRBV15 to TRBJ1-1; no reliable D call. Germline V gene data show CDR1 as LNHNV and CDR2 as YYDKDF (reference sequence). V was clipped by 1 base and J by 4 bases, with 7 bases between them. This CDR3 is built from 13 residues. The chain's CDR3 is CATSRVPGTEAFF. The CDR3 bases are TGTGCCACCAGCAGAGTTCCGGGCACTGAAGCTTTCTTT.

CDR3 amino acids: CASSRMDGRYEKLFF. CDR3 bases: TGTGCCAGCAGCAGAATGGACGGACGGTATGAAAAACTGTTTTTT. The chain joins TRBV7-2 to TRBJ1-4; D gene ambiguous. The ends were cut back, 5 bases at V and 6 bases at J, with 16 bases in the middle. CDR1 SGHTA and CDR2 FQGNSA come from the germline V gene. This CDR3 is built from 15 residues.